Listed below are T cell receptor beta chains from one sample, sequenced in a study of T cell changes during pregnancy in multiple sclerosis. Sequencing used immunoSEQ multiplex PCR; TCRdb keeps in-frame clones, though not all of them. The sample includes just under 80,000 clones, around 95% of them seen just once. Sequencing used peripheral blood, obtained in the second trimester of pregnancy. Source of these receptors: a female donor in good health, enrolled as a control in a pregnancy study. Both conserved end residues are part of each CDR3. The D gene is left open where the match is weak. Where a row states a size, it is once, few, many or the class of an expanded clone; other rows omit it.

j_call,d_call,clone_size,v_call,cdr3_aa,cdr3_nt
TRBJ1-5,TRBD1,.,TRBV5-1,CASSLGGQGGQPQHF,TGCGCCAGCAGCTTGGGGGGACAGGGAGGTCAGCCCCAGCATTTT
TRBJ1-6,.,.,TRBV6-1,CASQRAGELNSPLHF,TGTGCCAGCCAAAGGGCGGGGGAACTGAATTCACCCCTCCACTTT
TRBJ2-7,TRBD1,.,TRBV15,CATSRDRKGQDISYEQYF,TGTGCCACCAGCAGAGATCGGAAGGGACAGGACATCTCCTACGAGCAGTACTTC
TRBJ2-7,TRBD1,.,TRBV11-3,CASSLSALIDRVAHEQYF,TGTGCCAGCAGCTTATCTGCACTAATAGACAGGGTTGCCCACGAGCAGTACTTC
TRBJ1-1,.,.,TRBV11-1,CASSLESPGITEAFF,TGTGCCAGCAGCTTGGAATCGCCAGGGATCACTGAAGCTTTCTTT
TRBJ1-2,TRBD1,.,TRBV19,CASSIAGTVSYTF,TGTGCCAGTAGTATAGCAGGGACAGTGAGCTACACCTTC
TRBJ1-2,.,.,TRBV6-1,CASSEETINYGYTF,TGTGCCAGCAGTGAAGAGACAATCAACTATGGCTACACCTTC
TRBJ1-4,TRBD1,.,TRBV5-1,CASSSGGGQGPEKLFF,TGCGCCAGCAGCTCTGGAGGGGGACAGGGACCTGAAAAACTGTTTTTT
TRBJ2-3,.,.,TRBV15,CATSIEVGTDTQYF,TGTGCCACCTCGATTGAGGTTGGCACAGATACGCAGTATTTT
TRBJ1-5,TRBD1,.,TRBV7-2,CASSLGTGHQPQHF,TGTGCCAGCAGCTTGGGGACAGGGCACCAGCCCCAGCATTTT
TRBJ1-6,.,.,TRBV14,CASSAVGQTNSPLHF,TGTGCCAGCAGCGCCGTCGGACAGACTAATTCACCCCTCCACTTT
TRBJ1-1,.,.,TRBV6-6,CASSYSAREAFF,TGTGCCAGCAGTTACTCCGCCAGGGAAGCTTTCTTT
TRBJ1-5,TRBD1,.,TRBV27,CASRNEGTGNQPQHF,TGTGCCAGCAGAAACGAGGGGACAGGCAATCAGCCCCAGCATTTT
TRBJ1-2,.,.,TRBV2,CASKVGQNESGYTF,TGTGCCAGCAAGGTGGGCCAGAATGAATCTGGCTACACCTTC
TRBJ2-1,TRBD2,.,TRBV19,CASSRTSGDWSSYNEQFF,TGTGCCAGTAGTCGGACTAGCGGGGACTGGAGCTCCTACAATGAGCAGTTCTTC
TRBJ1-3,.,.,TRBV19,CASSIDGLISGNTIYF,TGTGCCAGTAGTATAGATGGGCTTATCTCTGGAAACACCATATATTTT
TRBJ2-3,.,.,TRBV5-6,CASSLVVTGSTDTQYF,TGTGCCAGCAGCTTGGTTGTAACAGGGAGCACAGATACGCAGTATTTT
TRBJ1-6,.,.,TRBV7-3,CASRRGPGSSPLHF,TGTGCCAGCCGCAGGGGACCGGGGAGTTCACCCCTCCACTTT
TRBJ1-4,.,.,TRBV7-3,CASSLKAGFNEKLFF,TGTGCCAGCAGCTTAAAAGCAGGTTTTAATGAAAAACTGTTTTTT
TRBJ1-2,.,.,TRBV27,CASSTHGQPGGGYTF,TGTGCCAGCAGCACCCACGGACAACCGGGAGGTGGCTACACCTTC
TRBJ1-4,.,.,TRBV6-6,CASSYSNTENEKLFF,TGTGCCAGCAGTTACTCGAATACAGAGAATGAAAAACTGTTTTTT
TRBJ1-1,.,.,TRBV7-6,CASSFGNRDMNTEAFF,TGTGCCAGCAGCTTCGGAAACAGGGATATGAACACTGAAGCTTTCTTT
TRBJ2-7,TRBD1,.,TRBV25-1,CASGSQGKGSYEQYF,TGTGCCAGCGGCTCACAGGGGAAGGGGTCCTACGAGCAGTACTTC
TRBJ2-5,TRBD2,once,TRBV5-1,CASSTRLAGGRETQYF,TGCGCCAGCAGCACCAGACTAGCGGGGGGACGGGAGACCCAGTACTTC
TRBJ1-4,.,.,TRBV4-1,CASSQPGFEKLFF,TGCGCCAGCAGCCAACCAGGGTTTGAAAAACTGTTTTTT
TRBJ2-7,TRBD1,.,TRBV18,CASSPGTGGSYEQYF,TGTGCCAGCTCACCCGGGACAGGGGGATCCTACGAGCAGTACTTC
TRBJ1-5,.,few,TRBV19,CASSGSQPQPQHF,TGTGCCAGTAGTGGTTCACAACCTCAGCCCCAGCATTTT
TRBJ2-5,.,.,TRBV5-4,CASSRKGLEQETQYF,TGTGCCAGCAGCCGCAAGGGGTTGGAGCAAGAGACCCAGTACTTC
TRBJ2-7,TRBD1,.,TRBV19,CASSIPGQGYEQYF,TGTGCCAGTAGTATCCCGGGACAGGGATACGAGCAGTACTTC
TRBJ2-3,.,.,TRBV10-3,CAISDTAGEHTDTQYF,TGTGCCATCAGTGACACAGCGGGTGAGCACACAGATACGCAGTATTTT
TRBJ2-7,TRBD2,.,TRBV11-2,CASSSGLAGDEQYF,TGTGCCAGCAGCTCAGGACTAGCGGGGGACGAGCAGTACTTC
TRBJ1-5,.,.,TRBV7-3,CASSVRVGEPQHF,TGTGCCAGCAGCGTGAGGGTGGGTGAGCCCCAGCATTTT
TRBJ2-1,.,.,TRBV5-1,CASSLDGGYNEQFF,TGCGCCAGCAGCTTGGACGGCGGGTACAATGAGCAGTTCTTC
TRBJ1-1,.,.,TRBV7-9,CASSPIRDRFTRGTEAFF,TGTGCCAGCAGCCCTATAAGAGACAGGTTCACACGGGGCACTGAAGCTTTCTTT
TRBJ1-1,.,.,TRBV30,CAWSVSFSGLNTEAFF,TGTGCCTGGAGTGTTAGTTTCTCAGGGCTGAACACTGAAGCTTTCTTT
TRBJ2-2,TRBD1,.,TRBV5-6,CASSPRQGRNTGELFF,TGTGCCAGCAGCCCTAGACAGGGGAGGAACACCGGGGAGCTGTTTTTT
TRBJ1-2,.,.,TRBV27,CASSPAGSQGDYGYTF,TGTGCCAGCAGCCCGGCAGGGTCCCAAGGTGACTATGGCTACACCTTC
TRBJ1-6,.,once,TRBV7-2,CASSSTDQYNSPLHF,TGTGCCAGCAGCTCGACAGACCAATATAATTCACCCCTCCACTTT
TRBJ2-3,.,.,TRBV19,CASRDTYTDTQYF,TGTGCCAGTCGGGACACATACACAGATACGCAGTATTTT
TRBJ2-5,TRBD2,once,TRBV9,CASSAGTSGSQETQYF,TGTGCCAGCAGCGCTGGGACTAGCGGGTCACAAGAGACCCAGTACTTC
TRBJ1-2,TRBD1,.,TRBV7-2,CASSSNAGQGDYTF,TGTGCCAGCAGCTCTAACGCGGGACAGGGAGACTACACCTTC
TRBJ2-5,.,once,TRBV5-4,CASRGGGASQETQYF,TGTGCCAGCAGGGGGGGAGGAGCGTCCCAAGAGACCCAGTACTTC
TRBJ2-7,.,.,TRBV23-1,CASPPPAGGAYEQYF,TGCGCCAGCCCGCCACCGGCAGGAGGGGCCTACGAGCAGTACTTC
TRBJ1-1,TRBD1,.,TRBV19,CASSSRWDRDTEAFF,TGTGCCAGTAGTAGCCGGTGGGACAGGGACACTGAAGCTTTCTTT
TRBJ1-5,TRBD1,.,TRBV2,CASSQQGTQPQHF,TGTGCCAGCAGCCAACAGGGGACTCAGCCCCAGCATTTT
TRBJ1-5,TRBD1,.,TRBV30,CAWSVTGGNQPQHF,TGTGCCTGGAGTGTGACAGGGGGCAATCAGCCCCAGCATTTT
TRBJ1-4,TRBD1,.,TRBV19,CASSIPDREGEKLFF,TGTGCCAGTAGTATCCCAGACAGGGAAGGCGAAAAACTGTTTTTT
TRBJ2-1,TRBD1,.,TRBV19,CARYAPGQGNEQFF,TGTGCCAGATATGCTCCGGGACAGGGGAATGAGCAGTTCTTC
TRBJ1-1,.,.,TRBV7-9,CASSSLERDRNTEAFF,TGTGCCAGCAGCTCGCTCGAAAGAGACAGGAACACTGAAGCTTTCTTT
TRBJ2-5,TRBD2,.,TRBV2,CASSTREALQETPYF,TGTGCCAGCAGTACCCGGGAGGCGCTCCAAGAGACCCCGTACTTC
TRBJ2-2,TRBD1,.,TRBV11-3,CASKDSDRGSTGELFF,TGTGCCAGTAAAGACTCGGACAGGGGGAGTACCGGGGAGCTGTTTTTT
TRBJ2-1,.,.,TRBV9,CASSPLTPRGIGEQFF,TGTGCCAGCAGCCCACTTACCCCTAGGGGGATCGGTGAGCAGTTCTTC
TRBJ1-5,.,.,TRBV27,CASSLSRQGQPQHF,TGTGCCAGCAGTTTATCCCGTCAGGGGCAGCCCCAGCATTTT